This TCR beta chain was identified in a study of blood T cells in healthy people across ages. Notes on the study in general: Researchers deemed the diversity estimates from one million T cells underestimates.

This clonotype was seen more than once but under ten times. Its antigen is as yet unknown. The authors ran a second PCR of about 7 to 12 cycles using a sample-barcoded 5' primer and a J-beta primer mix. Each cDNA molecule was tagged by a template-switch adaptor with 12 random nucleotides. MiXCR was run by TCRdb on the 5' RACE reads, yielding one entry per CDR3 protein. The table has roughly 800,000 distinct CDR3 sequences, under 40% seen once. The CDR3 totals 17 residues. The V segment lost 7 bases and the J segment 0 bases; nucleotides outside the gene matches: 13. Collection of about 9.4 milliliters of peripheral blood was performed for each donor.

This sequence was found in a man aged 18-30 years in good health. This rearrangement joins TRBV12-3 or TRBV12-4 to TRBJ2-5, with TRBD2 matching over 8 bases. The specimen was blood. CDR3 sequence (DNA): TGTGCCAGCACCCTTGGTACCAGCGGGGGCGACCAAGAGACCCAGTACTTC. Its translation: CASTLGTSGGDQETQYF.